One and the same sample provided the 9 T cell receptor beta chains below, sequenced in a study of blood T cells in healthy people across ages. The second PCR ran about 6 to 12 cycles with a sample-barcoded 5' primer and J-beta primers. Each CDR3 protein gets one entry after TCRdb re-called the 5' RACE reads with MiXCR. The repertoire holds about 1.4 million distinct CDR3 sequences, with approximately 59% as singletons. The sequenced sample was blood. These TCRs come from a man aged 18 to 30 in good health.

This chain connects TRBV11-2 to TRBJ1-4; maybe TRBD1 (5 bases). The CDR3 extends over 12 amino acids. V lost 8 bases, J lost 10 bases, and 14 bases lay in between. Germline CDR1 SGHAT, CDR2 FQNNGV. The CDR3 loop is CASENKGSKLFF. CDR3 DNA: TGTGCCAGCGAGAACAAGGGGTCAAAACTGTTTTTT.

The rearrangement joins TRBV2 to TRBJ2-1, with D tentatively TRBD2 (5 bases). The DNA end lines up better with TRBJ2-7; the J call may be wrong. CDR1 and CDR2 from the germline V gene are SNHLY and FYNNEI. This CDR3 comprises 14 residues. CDR3 sequence reads: CASSLGRNSLEQYF. CDR3 in DNA: TGTGCCAGCAGTTTAGGGAGAAACAGCCTCGAGCAGTACTTC.

In DNA, the CDR3 is TGTGCCAGCAGTGAGGGACGTTCGCAGTATTTT. Protein product: CASSEGRSQYF. The V and J genes are TRBV25-1 and TRBJ2-3; either TRBD1 or TRBD2 may supply D (5 bases each). The CDR3 is 11 amino acids. Trimming shortened V by 3 bases and J by 10 bases, and 8 bases separated the two germline ends. CDR1 MGHDK and CDR2 SYGVNS come from the germline V gene.

This clonotype was recorded only once. The V gene is TRBV12-3 or TRBV12-4, the J gene TRBJ2-7; 8 bases agree with TRBD1. CDR3 size: 13 residues. With 7 bases clipped from V and 2 bases from J, the junction kept 4 bases outside the gene matches. CDR3 bases: TGTGCCAGCACTGGGACAGGAGCCTACGAGCAGTACTTC. It yields the protein CASTGTGAYEQYF.

CDR3 residues: CASSLGTEEQYF. The CDR3 nucleotides are TGTGCCAGCAGTCTAGGAACAGAAGAGCAGTACTTC. The chain links TRBV6-6 to TRBJ2-5; D call uncertain. Germline lookup yields CDR1 MNHNY and CDR2 SVGAGI (reference sequence). Trimming took 5 bases from V and 11 from J, leaving 15 bases between them. The CDR3 is 12 amino acids.

This clonotype has just a few counts. The chain is built from TRBV7-2 and TRBJ2-3, with D perhaps assigned TRBD1 or TRBD2 (5 bases each). The CDR3 contains 17 residues. CDR1 is SGHTA, CDR2 FQGNSA, per germline. Trimming took 5 bases from V and 1 from J, leaving 19 bases between them. The CDR3 nucleotides are TGTGCCAGCAGCCCGACATTGGATGTGGGACGCACAGATACGCAGTATTTT. Protein sequence: CASSPTLDVGRTDTQYF. Full variable domain (rest looked up from reference TRBV7-2 and TRBJ2-3): GAGVSQSPSNKVTEKGKDVELRCDPISGHTALYWYRQSLGQGLEFLIYFQGNSAPDKSGLPSDRFSAERTGGSVSTLTIQRTQQEDSAVYLCASSPTLDVGRTDTQYFGPGTRLTVL.

The chain carries TRBV20-1 and TRBJ1-6, with D possibly matching TRBD1 (5 bases). This CDR3 is 16 amino acids long. Germline-derived CDR1 and CDR2 are DFQATT and SNEGSKA (reference sequence). V was clipped by 0 bases and J by 4 bases, with 13 bases between them. The CDR3 bases are TGCAGTGCTAGAGATGAAGAGGGGTTTTATAATTCACCCCTCCACTTT. It codes for CSARDEEGFYNSPLHF.

V usage is TRBV12-3 or TRBV12-4 and J usage is TRBJ2-2; 9 bases are shared with TRBD2. The CDR3 spans 17 residues. Germline trimming cut 2 bases from V and 6 bases from J; bases unmatched to any gene: 10. CDR3 in amino acids: CASSLRGSGRYAGELFF. CDR3 sequence (DNA): TGTGCCAGCAGTTTAAGGGGGAGCGGGAGGTATGCCGGGGAGCTGTTTTTT.

This chain connects TRBV20-1 to TRBJ2-7, with 11 nucleotides matching TRBD2. The J segment lost 6 bases and the V segment lost 3 bases, leaving 13 bases of the junction unmatched. The germline gives CDR1 DFQATT, CDR2 SNEGSKA (reference sequence). This CDR3 comprises 16 residues. The CDR3 here is CSARGTSGSGLLEQYF. CDR3 sequence (DNA): TGCAGTGCTAGGGGGACTAGCGGCTCTGGGCTCCTCGAGCAGTACTTC.